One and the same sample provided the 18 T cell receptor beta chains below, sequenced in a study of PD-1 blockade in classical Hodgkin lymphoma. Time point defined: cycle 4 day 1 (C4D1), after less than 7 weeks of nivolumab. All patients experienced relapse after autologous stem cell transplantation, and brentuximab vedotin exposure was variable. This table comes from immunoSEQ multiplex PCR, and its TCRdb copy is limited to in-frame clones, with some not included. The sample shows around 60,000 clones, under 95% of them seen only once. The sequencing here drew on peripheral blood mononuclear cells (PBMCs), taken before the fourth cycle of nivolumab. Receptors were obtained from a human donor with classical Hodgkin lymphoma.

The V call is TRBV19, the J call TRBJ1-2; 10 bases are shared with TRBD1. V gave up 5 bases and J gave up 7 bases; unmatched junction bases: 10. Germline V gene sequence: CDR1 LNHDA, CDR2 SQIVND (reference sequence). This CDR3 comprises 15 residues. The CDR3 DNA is TGTGCCAGTAGTCCTCGGGGACAGGGGCCCGGTGGCTACACCTTC. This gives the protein CASSPRGQGPGGYTF. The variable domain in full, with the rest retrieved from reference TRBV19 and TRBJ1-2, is DGGITQSPKYLFRKEGQNVTLSCEQNLNHDAMYWYRQDPGQGLRLIYYSQIVNDFQKGDIAEGYSVSREKKESFPLTVTSAQKNPTAFYLCASSPRGQGPGGYTFGSGTRLTVV.

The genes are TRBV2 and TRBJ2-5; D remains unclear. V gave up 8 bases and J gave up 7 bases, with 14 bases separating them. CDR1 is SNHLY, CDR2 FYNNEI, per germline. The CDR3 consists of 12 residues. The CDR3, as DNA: TGTGCCAGCTGTATAACAGCAGGGACCCAGTACTTC. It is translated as CASCITAGTQYF. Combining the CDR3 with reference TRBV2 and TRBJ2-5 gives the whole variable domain EPEVTQTPSHQVTQMGQEVILRCVPISNHLYFYWYRQILGQKVEFLVSFYNNEISEKSEIFDDQFSVERPDGSNFTLKIRSTKLEDSAMYFCASCITAGTQYFGPGTRLLVL.

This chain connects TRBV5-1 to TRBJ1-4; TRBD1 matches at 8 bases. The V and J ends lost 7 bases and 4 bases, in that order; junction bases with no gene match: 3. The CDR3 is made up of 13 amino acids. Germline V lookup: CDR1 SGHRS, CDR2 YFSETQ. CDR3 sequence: CASRTGSNEKLFF. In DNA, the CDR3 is TGCGCCAGCCGGACAGGGAGTAATGAAAAACTGTTTTTT.

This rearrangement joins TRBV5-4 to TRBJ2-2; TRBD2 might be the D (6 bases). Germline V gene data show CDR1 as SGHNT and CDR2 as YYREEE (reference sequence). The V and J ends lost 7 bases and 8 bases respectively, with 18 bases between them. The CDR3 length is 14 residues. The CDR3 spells CASQEGLDVGELFF. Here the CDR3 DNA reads TGTGCCAGCCAGGAGGGGCTGGATGTGGGGGAGCTGTTTTTT. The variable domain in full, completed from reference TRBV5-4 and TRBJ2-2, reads ETGVTQSPTHLIKTRGQQVTLRCSSQSGHNTVSWYQQALGQGPQFIFQYYREEENGRGNFPPRFSGLQFPNYSSELNVNALELDDSALYLCASQEGLDVGELFFGEGSRLTVL.

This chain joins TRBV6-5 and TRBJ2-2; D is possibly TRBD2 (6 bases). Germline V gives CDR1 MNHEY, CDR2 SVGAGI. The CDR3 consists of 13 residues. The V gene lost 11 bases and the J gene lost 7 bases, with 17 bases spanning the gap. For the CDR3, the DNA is TGTGCCCACAGAGAAGGAGGGAACGGGGAGCTGTTTTTT. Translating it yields CAHREGGNGELFF.

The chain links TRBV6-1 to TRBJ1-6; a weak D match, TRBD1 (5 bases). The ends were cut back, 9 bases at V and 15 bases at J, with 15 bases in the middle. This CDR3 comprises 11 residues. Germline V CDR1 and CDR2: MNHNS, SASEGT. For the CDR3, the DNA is TGTGCCAGTTTTGAAAGGGGTTTCCTCCACTTT. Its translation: CASFERGFLHF.

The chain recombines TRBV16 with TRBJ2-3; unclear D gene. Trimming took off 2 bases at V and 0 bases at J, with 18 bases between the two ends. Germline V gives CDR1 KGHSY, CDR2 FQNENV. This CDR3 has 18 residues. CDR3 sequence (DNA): TGTGCCAGCAGCCAAACCCGGGCACACGGCTTTAGCACAGATACGCAGTATTTT. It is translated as CASSQTRAHGFSTDTQYF.

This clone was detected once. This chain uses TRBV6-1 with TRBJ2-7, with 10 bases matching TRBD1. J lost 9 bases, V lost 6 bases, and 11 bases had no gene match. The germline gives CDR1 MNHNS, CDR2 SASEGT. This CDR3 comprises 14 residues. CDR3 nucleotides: TGTGCCAGCAGCAAGGGGGACAGGGGTATTGGGCAGTACTTC. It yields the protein CASSKGDRGIGQYF.

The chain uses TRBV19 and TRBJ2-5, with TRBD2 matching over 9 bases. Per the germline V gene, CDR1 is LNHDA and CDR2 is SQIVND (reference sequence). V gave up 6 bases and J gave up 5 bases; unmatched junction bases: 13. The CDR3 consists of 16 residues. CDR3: CASRSILASGEETQYF. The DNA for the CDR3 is TGTGCCAGTAGATCTATCCTGGCTAGCGGGGAGGAGACCCAGTACTTC.

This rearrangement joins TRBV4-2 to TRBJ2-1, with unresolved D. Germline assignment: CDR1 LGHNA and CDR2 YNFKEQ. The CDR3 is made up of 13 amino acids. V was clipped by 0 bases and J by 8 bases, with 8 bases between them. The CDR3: CASSQDLEYEQFF. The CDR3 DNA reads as TGTGCCAGCAGCCAAGATCTGGAGTATGAGCAGTTCTTC.

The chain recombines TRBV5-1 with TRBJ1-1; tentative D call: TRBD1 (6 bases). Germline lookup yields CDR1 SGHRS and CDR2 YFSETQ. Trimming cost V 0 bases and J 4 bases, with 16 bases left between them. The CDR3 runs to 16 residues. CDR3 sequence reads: CASSLERFRGTTEAFF. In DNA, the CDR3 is TGCGCCAGCAGCTTGGAACGTTTCAGGGGAACCACTGAAGCTTTCTTT.

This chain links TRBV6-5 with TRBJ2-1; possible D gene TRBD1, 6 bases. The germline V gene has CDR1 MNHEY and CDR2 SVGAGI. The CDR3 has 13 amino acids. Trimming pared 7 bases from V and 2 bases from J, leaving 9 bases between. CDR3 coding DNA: TGTGCCAGCAAGGGGGACGCCTACAATGAGCAGTTCTTC. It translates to CASKGDAYNEQFF.

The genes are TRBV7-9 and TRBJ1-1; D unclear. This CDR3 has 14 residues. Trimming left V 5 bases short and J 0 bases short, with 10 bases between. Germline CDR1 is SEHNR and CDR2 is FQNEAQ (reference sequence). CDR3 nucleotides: TGTGCCAGCAGCAACGACGGCATGAACACTGAAGCTTTCTTT. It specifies CASSNDGMNTEAFF.

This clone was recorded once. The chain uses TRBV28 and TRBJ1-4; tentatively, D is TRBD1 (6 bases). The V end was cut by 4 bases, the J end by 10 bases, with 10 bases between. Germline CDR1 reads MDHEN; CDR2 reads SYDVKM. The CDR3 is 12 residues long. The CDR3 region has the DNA TGTGCCAGCAGTTACAGGGTCGGAAAACTGTTTTTT. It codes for CASSYRVGKLFF.

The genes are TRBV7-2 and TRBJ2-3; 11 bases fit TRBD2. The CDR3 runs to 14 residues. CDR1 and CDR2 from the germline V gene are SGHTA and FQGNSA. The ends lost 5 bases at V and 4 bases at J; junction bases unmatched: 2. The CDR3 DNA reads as TGTGCCAGCAGCCGGGGACTAGCGGCAGATACGCAGTATTTT. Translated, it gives CASSRGLAADTQYF.

In DNA form, the CDR3 reads TGTGCCAGCAGCTTAGGCGACGGAGACACAGATACGCAGTATTTT. Encoded protein: CASSLGDGDTDTQYF. The chain links TRBV7-6 to TRBJ2-3; no clear D. Trimming pared 1 base from V and 2 bases from J, leaving 10 bases between. This CDR3 contains 15 residues. CDR1 and CDR2 from the germline V gene are SGHVS and FNYEAQ.

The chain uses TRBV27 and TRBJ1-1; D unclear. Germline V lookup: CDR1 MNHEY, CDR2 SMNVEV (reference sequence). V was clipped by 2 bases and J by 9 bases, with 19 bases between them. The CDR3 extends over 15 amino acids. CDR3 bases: TGTGCCAGCAGTTTAAGTGTCTCGAGAATTGGGAAAGCTTTCTTT. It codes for CASSLSVSRIGKAFF.

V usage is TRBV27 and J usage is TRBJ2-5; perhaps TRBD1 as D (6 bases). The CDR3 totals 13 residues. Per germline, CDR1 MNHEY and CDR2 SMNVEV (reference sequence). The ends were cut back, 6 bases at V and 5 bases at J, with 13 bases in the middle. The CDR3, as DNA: TGTGCCAGCAGAAACAGGGTCGGCGAGACCCAGTACTTC. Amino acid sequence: CASRNRVGETQYF.